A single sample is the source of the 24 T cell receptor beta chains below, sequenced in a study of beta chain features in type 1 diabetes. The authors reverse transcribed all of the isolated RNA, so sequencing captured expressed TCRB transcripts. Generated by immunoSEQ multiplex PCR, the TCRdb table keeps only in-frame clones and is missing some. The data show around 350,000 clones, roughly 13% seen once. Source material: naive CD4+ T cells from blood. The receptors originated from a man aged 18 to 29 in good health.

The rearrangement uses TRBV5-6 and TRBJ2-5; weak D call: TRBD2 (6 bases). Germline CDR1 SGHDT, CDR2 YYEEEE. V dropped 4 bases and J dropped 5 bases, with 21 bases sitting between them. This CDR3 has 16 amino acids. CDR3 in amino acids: CASSAPGLKTGETQYF. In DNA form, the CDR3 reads TGTGCCAGCAGCGCACCGGGACTTAAGACGGGGGAGACCCAGTACTTC. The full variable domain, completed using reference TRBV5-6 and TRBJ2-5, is DAGVTQSPTHLIKTRGQQVTLRCSPKSGHDTVSWYQQALGQGPQFIFQYYEEEERQRGNFPDRFSGHQFPNYSSELNVNALLLGDSALYLCASSAPGLKTGETQYFGPGTRLLVL.

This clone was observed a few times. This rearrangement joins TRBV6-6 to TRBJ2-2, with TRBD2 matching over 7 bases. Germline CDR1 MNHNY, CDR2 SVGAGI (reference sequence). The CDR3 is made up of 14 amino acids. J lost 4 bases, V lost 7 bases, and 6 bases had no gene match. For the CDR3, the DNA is TGTGCCAGCAACGGGGGGACGGGCACCGGGGAGCTGTTTTTT. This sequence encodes CASNGGTGTGELFF.

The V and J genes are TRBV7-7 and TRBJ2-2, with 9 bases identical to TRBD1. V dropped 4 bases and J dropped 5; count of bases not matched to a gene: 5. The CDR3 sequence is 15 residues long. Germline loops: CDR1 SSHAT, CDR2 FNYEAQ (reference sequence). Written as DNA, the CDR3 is TGTGCCAGCAGCTCAACAGGGGGCGGTACCGGGGAGCTGTTTTTT. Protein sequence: CASSSTGGGTGELFF.

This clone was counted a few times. In DNA, the CDR3 is TGTGCCAGCAGCCGCCCTCGGGGTGTGCGGGAGACCCAGTACTTC. Translated, it gives CASSRPRGVRETQYF. V and J are TRBV11-2 and TRBJ2-5, with a tentative D call TRBD2 (5 bases). Germline CDR1 SGHAT, CDR2 FQNNGV. CDR3 length equals 15 residues. V lost 5 bases to trimming and J lost 5 bases, with 18 bases between them. Based on the CDR3 plus reference TRBV11-2 and TRBJ2-5, the full variable domain is EAGVAQSPRYKIIEKRQSVAFWCNPISGHATLYWYQQILGQGPKLLIQFQNNGVVDDSQLPKDRFSAERLKGVDSTLKIQPAKLEDSAVYLCASSRPRGVRETQYFGPGTRLLVL.

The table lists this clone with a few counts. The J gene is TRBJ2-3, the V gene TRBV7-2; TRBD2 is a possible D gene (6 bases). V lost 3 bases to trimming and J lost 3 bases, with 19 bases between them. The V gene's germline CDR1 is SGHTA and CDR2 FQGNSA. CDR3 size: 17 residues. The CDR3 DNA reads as TGTGCCAGCAGCTTTGGCGGAGGGACTGTGTGGACAGATACGCAGTATTTT. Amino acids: CASSFGGGTVWTDTQYF.

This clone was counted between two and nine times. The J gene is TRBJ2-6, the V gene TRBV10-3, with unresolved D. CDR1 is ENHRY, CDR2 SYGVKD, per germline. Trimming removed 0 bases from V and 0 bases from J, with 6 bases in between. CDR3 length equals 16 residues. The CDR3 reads CAISESKSSGANVLTF. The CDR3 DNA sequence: TGTGCCATCAGTGAGTCGAAGAGCTCTGGGGCCAACGTCCTGACTTTC.

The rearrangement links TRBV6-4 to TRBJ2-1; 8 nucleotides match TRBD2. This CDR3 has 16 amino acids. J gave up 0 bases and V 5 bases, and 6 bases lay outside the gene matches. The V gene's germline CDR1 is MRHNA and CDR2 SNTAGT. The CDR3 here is CASSRTSRSSYNEQFF. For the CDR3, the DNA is TGTGCCAGCAGTCGGACTAGCCGAAGCTCCTACAATGAGCAGTTCTTC.

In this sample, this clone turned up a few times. The CDR3 bases are TGCAGTGCCCTGGACTTGAATGGCTACACCTTC. Encoded protein: CSALDLNGYTF. The V call is TRBV20-1, the J call TRBJ1-2, with unresolved D. The CDR3 is 11 residues long. Looked up from germline, CDR1 is DFQATT and CDR2 is SNEGSKA (reference sequence). V was pared by 6 bases and J by 6 bases, with 11 bases between.

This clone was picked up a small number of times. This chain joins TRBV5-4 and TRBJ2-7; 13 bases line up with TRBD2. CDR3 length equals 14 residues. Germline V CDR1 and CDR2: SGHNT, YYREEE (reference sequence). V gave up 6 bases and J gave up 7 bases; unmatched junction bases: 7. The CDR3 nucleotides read TGTGCCAGCAAACTAGCGGGGGGGCCGCGGGAGCAGTACTTC. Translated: CASKLAGGPREQYF.

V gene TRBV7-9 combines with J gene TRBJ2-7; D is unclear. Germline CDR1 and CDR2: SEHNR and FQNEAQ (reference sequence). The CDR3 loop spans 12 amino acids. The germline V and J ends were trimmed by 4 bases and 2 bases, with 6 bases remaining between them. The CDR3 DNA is TGTGCCAGCAGCTACGCTACCTACGAGCAGTACTTC. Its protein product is CASSYATYEQYF.

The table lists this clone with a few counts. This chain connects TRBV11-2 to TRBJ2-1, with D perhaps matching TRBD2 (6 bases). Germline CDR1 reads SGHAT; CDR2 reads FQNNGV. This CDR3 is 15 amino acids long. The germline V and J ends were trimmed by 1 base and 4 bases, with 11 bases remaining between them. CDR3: CASSLVAGKYNEQFF. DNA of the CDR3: TGTGCCAGCAGCTTAGTTGCGGGAAAATACAATGAGCAGTTCTTC.

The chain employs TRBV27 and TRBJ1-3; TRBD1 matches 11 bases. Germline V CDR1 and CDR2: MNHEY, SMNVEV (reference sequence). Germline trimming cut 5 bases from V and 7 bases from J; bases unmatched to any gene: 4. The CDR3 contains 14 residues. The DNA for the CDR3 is TGTGCCAGCAGTCTCGGACAGGGGGCTAACACCATATATTTT. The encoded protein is CASSLGQGANTIYF.

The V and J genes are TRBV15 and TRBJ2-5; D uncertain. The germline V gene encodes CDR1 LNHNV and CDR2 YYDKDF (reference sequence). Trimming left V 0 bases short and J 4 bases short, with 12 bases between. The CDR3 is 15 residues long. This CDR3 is CATSRDMLERETQYF. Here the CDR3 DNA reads TGTGCCACCAGCAGAGATATGCTGGAGAGAGAGACCCAGTACTTC.

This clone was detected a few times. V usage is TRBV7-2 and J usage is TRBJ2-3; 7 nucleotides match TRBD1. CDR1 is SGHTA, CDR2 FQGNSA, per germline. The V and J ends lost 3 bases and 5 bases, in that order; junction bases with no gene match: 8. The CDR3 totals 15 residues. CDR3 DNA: TGTGCCAGCAGCTTTCGACAGGGTCACGGAGATACGCAGTATTTT. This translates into CASSFRQGHGDTQYF.

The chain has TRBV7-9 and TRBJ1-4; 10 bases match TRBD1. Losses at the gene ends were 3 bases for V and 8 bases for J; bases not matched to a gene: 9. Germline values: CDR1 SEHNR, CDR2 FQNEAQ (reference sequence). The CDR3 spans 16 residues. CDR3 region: CASSFRRDRGAEKLFF. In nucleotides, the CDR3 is TGTGCCAGCAGCTTTCGAAGGGACAGGGGCGCAGAAAAACTGTTTTTT.

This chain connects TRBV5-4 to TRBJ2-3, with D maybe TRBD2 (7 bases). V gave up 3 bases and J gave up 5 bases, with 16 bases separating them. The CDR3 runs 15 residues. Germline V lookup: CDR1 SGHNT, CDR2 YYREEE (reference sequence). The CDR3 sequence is CASSWRGPGGDTQYF. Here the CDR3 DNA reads TGTGCCAGCAGCTGGCGGGGGCCGGGGGGAGATACGCAGTATTTT.

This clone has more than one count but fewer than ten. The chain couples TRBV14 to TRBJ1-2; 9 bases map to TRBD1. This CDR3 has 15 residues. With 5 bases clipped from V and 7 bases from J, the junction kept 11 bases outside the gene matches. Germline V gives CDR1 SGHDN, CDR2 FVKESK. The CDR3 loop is CASSIAGTGTGGYTF. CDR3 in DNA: TGTGCCAGCAGCATAGCCGGGACAGGGACTGGTGGCTACACCTTC.

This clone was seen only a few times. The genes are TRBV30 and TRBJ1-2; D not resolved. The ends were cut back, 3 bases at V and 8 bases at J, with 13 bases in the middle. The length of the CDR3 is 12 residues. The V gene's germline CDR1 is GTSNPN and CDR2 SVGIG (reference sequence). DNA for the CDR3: TGTGCCTGGAGCCCACTGACCGGGGGCTACACCTTC. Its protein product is CAWSPLTGGYTF.

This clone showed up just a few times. The CDR3 DNA is TGTGCCAGCAGCCCACGAGGAGAGCAGTTCTTC. It codes for CASSPRGEQFF. The chain carries TRBV6-6 and TRBJ2-1; D remains unclear. Looked up from germline, CDR1 is MNHNY and CDR2 is SVGAGI (reference sequence). This CDR3 spans 11 amino acids. Trimming pared 6 bases from V and 10 bases from J, leaving 10 bases between.

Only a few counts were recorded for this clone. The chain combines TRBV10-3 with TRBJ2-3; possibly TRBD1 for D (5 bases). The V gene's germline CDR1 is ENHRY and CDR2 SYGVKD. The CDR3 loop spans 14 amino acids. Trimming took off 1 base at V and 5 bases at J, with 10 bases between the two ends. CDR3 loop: CAISEYRPGDTQYF. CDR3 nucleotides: TGTGCCATCAGTGAGTACAGGCCAGGAGATACGCAGTATTTT.

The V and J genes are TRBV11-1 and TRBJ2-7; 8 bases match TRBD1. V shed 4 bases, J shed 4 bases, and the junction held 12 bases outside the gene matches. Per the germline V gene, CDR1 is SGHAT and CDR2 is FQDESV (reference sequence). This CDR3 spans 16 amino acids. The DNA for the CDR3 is TGTGCCAGCAGCTACCGAATAGGACAGGGTCGGTACGAGCAGTACTTC. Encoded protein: CASSYRIGQGRYEQYF.

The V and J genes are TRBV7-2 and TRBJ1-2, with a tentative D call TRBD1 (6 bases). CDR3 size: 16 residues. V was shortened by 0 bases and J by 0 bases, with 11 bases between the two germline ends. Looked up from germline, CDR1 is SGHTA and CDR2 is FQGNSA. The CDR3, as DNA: TGTGCCAGCAGCTTAGCGGGAGGGGGATCTAACTATGGCTACACCTTC. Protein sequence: CASSLAGGGSNYGYTF. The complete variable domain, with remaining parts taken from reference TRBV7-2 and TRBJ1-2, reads GAGVSQSPSNKVTEKGKDVELRCDPISGHTALYWYRQSLGQGLEFLIYFQGNSAPDKSGLPSDRFSAERTGGSVSTLTIQRTQQEDSAVYLCASSLAGGGSNYGYTFGSGTRLTVV.

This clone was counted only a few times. CDR3 bases: TGTGCCAGCAGAGAGACAGGGGACACTGAAGCTTTCTTT. Protein sequence: CASRETGDTEAFF. The genes are TRBV25-1 and TRBJ1-1; 8 bases map to TRBD1. The V gene's germline CDR1 is MGHDK and CDR2 SYGVNS. With 6 bases clipped from V and 3 bases from J, the junction kept 3 bases outside the gene matches. The CDR3 has 13 residues.

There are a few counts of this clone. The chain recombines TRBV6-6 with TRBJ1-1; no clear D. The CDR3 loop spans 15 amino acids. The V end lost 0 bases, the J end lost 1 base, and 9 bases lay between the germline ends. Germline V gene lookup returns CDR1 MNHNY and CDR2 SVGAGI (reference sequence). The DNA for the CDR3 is TGTGCCAGCAGTTACTCGAGGTATGCGAACACTGAAGCTTTCTTT. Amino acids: CASSYSRYANTEAFF.